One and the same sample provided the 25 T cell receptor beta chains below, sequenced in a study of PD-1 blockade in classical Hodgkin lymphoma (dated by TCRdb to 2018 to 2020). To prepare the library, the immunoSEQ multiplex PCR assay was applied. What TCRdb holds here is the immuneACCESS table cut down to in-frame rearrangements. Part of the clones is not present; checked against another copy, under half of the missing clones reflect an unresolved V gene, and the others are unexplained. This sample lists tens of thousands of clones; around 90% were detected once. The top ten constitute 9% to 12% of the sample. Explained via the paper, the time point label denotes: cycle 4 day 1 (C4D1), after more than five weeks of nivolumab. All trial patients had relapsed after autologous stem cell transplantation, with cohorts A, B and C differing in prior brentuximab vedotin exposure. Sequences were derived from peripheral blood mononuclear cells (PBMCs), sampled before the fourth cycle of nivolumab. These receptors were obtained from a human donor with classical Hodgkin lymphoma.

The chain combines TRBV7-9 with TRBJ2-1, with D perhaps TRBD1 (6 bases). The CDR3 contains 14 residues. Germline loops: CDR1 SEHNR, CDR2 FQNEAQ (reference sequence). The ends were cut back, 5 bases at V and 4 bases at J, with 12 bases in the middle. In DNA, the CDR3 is TGTGCCAGCAGCCGAGACAGGATTTACAATGAGCAGTTCTTC. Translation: CASSRDRIYNEQFF.

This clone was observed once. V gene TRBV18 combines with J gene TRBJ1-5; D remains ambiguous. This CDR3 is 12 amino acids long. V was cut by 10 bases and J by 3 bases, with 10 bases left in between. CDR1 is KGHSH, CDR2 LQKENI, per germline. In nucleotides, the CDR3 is TGTGCCACCCGGGGATCCAATCAGCCCCAGCATTTT. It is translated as CATRGSNQPQHF.

CDR3 in DNA: TGTGCCCTCGGCTGGGACCAGGGAGAGACCCAGTACTTC. It is translated as CALGWDQGETQYF. V and J are TRBV2 and TRBJ2-5; D may be TRBD1 or TRBD2 (5 bases each). Germline V gene sequence: CDR1 SNHLY, CDR2 FYNNEI. This CDR3 has 13 amino acids. Trimming removed 11 bases at V and 4 bases at J, with 17 bases between.

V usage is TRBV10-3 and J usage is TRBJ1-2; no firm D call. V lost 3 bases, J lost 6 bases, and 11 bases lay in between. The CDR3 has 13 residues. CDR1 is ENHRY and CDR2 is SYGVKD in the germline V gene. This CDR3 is CAISEGRRHGYTF. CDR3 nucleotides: TGTGCCATCAGTGAAGGCCGCCGTCATGGCTACACCTTC.

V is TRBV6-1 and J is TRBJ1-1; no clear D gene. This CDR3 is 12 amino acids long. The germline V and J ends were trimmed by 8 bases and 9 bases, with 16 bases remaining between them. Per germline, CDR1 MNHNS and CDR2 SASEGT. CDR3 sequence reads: CASPSDYGQAFF. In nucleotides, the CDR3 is TGTGCCAGCCCCTCGGACTACGGACAAGCTTTCTTT.

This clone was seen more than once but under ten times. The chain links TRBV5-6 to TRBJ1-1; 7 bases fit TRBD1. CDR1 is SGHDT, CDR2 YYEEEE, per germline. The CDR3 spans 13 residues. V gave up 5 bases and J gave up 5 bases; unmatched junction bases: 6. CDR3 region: CASSTGEETEAFF. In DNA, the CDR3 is TGTGCCAGCAGTACAGGGGAAGAGACTGAAGCTTTCTTT.

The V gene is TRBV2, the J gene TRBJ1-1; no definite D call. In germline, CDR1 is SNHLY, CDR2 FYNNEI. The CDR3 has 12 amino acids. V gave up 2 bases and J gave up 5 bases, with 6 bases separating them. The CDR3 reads CASSELGTEAFF. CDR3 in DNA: TGTGCCAGCAGTGAACTGGGGACTGAAGCTTTCTTT.

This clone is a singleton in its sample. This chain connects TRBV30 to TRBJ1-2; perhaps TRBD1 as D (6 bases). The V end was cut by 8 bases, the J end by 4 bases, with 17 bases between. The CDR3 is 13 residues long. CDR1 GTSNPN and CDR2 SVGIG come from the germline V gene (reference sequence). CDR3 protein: CANSLGGAYGYTF. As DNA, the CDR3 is TGTGCCAACTCTCTTGGGGGGGCCTATGGCTACACCTTC. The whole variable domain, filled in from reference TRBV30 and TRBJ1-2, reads SQTIHQWPATLVQPVGSPLSLECTVEGTSNPNLYWYRQAAGRGLQLLFYSVGIGQISSEVPQNLSASRPQDRQFILSSKKLLLSDSGFYLCANSLGGAYGYTFGSGTRLTVV.

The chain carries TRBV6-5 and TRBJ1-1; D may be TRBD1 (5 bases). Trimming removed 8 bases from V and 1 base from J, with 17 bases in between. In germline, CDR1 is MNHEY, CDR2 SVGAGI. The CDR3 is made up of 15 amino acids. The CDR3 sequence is CASLVPRQGNTEAFF. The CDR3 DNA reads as TGTGCCAGCCTGGTCCCGAGGCAGGGGAACACTGAAGCTTTCTTT.

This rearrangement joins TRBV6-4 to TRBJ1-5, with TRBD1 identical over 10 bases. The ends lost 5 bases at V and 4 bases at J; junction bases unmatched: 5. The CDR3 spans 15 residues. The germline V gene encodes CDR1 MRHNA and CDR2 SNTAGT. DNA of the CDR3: TGTGCCAGCAGTCCGAGACAGGGGGCGAATCAGCCCCAGCATTTT. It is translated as CASSPRQGANQPQHF.

The DNA of the CDR3 is TGTGCCAGCAGTGACGGGGGACTAGTAAGTAATGAGCAGTTCTTC. As protein: CASSDGGLVSNEQFF. The chain is built from TRBV6-1 and TRBJ2-1, with 8 bases lining up with TRBD2. Germline CDR1 reads MNHNS; CDR2 reads SASEGT. Germline trimming cut 3 bases from V and 7 bases from J; bases unmatched to any gene: 8. This CDR3 spans 15 amino acids.

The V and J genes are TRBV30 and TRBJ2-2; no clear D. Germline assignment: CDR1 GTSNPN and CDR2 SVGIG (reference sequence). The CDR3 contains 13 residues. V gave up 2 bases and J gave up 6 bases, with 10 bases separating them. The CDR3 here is CAWSRAVAGELFF. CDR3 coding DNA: TGTGCCTGGAGTCGGGCTGTGGCCGGGGAGCTGTTTTTT. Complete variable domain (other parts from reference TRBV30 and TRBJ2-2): SQTIHQWPATLVQPVGSPLSLECTVEGTSNPNLYWYRQAAGRGLQLLFYSVGIGQISSEVPQNLSASRPQDRQFILSSKKLLLSDSGFYLCAWSRAVAGELFFGEGSRLTVL.

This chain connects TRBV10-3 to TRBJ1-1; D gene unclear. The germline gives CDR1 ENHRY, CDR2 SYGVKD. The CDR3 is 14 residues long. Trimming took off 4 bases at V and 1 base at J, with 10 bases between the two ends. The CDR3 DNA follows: TGTGCCATCAGTGCCCGGACGGGGAACACTGAAGCTTTCTTT. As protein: CAISARTGNTEAFF.

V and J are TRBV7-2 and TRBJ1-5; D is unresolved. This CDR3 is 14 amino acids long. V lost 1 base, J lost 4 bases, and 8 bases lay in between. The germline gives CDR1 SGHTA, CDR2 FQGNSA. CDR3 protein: CASSLEPSNQPQHF. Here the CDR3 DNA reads TGTGCCAGCAGCTTAGAACCGAGTAATCAGCCCCAGCATTTT.

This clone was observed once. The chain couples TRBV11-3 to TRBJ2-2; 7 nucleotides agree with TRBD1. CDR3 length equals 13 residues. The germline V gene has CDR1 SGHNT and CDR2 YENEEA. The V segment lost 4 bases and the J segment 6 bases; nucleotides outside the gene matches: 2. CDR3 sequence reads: CASSSQGAGELFF. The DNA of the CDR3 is TGTGCCAGCAGCTCCCAGGGGGCCGGGGAGCTGTTTTTT.

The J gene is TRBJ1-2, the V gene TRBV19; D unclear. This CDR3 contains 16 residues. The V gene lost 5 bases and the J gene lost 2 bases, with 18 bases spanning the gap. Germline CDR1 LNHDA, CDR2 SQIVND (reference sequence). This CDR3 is CASSLTLQLPNYGYTF. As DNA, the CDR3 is TGTGCCAGTAGTTTAACTCTACAGTTACCCAACTATGGCTACACCTTC.

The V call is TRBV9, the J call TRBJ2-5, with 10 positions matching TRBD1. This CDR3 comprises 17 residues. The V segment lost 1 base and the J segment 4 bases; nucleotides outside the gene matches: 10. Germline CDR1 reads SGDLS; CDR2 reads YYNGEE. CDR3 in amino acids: CASSVSGTGVLGETQYF. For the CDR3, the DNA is TGTGCCAGCAGCGTATCGGGGACAGGGGTTTTGGGAGAGACCCAGTACTTC.

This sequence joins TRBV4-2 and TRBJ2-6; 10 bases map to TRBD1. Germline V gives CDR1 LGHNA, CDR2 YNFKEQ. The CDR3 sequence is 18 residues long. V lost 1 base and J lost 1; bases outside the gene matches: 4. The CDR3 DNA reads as TGTGCCAGCAGCCAAGTCAGGGACAGGGGATCTGGGGCCAACGTCCTGACTTTC. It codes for CASSQVRDRGSGANVLTF.

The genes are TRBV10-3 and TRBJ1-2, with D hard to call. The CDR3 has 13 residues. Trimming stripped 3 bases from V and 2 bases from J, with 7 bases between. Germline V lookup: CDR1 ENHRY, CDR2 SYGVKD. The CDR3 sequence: CAISEGINYGYTF. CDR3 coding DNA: TGTGCCATCAGTGAAGGGATCAACTATGGCTACACCTTC.

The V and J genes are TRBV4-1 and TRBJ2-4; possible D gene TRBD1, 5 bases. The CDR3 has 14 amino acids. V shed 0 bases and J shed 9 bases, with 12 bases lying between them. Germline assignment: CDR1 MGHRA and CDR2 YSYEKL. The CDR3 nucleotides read TGCGCCAGCAGCCAAGATGTCACAGGTGGCATTCAGTACTTC. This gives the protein CASSQDVTGGIQYF.

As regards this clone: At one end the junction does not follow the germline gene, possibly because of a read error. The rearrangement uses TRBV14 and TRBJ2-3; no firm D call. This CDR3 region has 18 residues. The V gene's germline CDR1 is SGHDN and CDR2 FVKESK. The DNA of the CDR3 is TGTGCCAGCAGCAAAGAGGTGAACGGCGAATATTTCCCTCATACGCAGTATTTT. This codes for CASSKEVNGEYFPHTQYF.

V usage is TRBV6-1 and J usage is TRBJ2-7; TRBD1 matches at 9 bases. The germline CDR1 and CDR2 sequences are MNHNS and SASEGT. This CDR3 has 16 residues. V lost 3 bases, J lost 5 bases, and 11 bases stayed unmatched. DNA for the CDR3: TGTGCCAGCAGTGATTTCGGCGGGACAGGGAGCGACGAGCAGTACTTC. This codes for CASSDFGGTGSDEQYF.

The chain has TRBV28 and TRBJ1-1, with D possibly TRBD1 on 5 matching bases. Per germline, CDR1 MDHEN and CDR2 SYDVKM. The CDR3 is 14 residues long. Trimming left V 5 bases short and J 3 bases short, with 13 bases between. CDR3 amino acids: CASSTREPDTEAFF. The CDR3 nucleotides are TGTGCCAGCAGTACCAGGGAGCCTGACACTGAAGCTTTCTTT.

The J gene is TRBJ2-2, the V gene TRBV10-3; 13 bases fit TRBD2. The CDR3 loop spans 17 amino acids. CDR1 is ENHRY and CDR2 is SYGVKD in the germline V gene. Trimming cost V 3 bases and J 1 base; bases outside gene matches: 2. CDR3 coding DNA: TGTGCCATCAGTGAACGACTAGCGGGGGGGAACACCGGGGAGCTGTTTTTT. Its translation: CAISERLAGGNTGELFF.

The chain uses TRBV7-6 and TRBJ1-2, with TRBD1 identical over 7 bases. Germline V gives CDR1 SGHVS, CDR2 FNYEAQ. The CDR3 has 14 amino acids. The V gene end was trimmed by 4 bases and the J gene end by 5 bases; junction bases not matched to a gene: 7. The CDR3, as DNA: TGTGCCAGCAGCTCCCTGGCAGGGGGTTATGGCTACACCTTC. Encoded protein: CASSSLAGGYGYTF.